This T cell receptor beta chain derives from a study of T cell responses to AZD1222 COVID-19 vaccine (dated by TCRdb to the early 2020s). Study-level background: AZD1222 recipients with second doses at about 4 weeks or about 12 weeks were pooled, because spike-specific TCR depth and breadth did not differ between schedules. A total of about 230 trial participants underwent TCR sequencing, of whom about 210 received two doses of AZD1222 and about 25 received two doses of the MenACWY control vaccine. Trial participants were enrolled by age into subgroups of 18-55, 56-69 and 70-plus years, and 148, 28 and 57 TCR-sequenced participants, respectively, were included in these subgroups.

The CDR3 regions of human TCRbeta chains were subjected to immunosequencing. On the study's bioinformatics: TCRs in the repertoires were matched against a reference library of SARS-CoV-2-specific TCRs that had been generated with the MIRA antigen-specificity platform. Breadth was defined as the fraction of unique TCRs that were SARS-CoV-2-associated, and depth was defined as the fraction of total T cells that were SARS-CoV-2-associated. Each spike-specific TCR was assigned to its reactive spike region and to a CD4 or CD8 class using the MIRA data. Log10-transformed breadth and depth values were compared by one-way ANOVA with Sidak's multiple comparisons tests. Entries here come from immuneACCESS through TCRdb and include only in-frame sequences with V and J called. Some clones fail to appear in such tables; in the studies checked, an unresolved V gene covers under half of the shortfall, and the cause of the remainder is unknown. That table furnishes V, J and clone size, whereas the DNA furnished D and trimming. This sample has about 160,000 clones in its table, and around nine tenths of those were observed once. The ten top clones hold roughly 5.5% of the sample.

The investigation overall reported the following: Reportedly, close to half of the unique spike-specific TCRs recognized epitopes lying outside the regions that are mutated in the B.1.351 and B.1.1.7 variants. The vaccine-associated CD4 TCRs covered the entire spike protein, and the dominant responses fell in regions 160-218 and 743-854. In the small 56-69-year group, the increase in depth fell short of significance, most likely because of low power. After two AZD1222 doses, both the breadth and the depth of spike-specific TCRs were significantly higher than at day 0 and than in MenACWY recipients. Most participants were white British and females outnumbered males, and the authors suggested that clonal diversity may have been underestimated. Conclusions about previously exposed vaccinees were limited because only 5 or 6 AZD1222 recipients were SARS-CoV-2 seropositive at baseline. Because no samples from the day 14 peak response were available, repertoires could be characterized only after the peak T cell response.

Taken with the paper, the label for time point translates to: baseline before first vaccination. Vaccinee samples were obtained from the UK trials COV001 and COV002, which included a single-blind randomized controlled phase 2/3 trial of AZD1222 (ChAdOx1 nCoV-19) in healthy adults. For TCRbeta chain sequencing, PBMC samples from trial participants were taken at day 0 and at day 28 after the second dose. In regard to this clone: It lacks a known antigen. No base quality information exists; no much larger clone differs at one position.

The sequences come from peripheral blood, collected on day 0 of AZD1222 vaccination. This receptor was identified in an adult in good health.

The DNA sequence reads TGTGCCAGCAGCTTCCTTGCTAGCGGAAGATCCTACAATGAGCAGTTCTTC. This yields the protein CASSFLASGRSYNEQFF. The V and J genes are TRBV7-2 and TRBJ2-1, with 7 middle bases fitting TRBD2. The germline V and J ends show losses of 3 bases and 1 base respectively, and no gene match explains 9 bases of the junction. The CDR3 numbers 17 residues from cysteine through phenylalanine. The kept DNA is CDR3 alone, 51 bases in frame from the first base. CDR1 is given as SGHTA and CDR2 as FQGNSA, both from the germline V gene.